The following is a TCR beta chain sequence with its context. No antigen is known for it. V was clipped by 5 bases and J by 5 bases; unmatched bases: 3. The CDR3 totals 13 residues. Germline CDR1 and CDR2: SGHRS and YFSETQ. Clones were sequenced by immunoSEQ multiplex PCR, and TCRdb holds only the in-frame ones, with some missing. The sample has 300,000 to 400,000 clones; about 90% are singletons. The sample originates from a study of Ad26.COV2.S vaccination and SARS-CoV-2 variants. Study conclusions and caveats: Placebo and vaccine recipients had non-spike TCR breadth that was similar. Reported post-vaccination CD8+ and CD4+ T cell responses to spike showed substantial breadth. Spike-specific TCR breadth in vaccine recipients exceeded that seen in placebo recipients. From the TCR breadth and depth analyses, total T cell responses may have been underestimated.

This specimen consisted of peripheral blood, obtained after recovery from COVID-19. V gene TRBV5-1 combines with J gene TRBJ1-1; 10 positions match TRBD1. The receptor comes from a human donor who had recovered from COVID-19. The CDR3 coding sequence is TGCGCCAGCAGGGACAGGGGGTATACTGAAGCTTTCTTT. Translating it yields CASRDRGYTEAFF.